Presented here are 10 T cell receptor beta chains from one specimen sequenced in a study of cytomegalovirus exposure and HLA in healthy donors. 13 Jbeta primers and 60 Vbeta primers were used for the PCR. Profiled with immunoSEQ multiplex PCR; TCRdb holds only in-frame clones, not every one. The sample holds 150,000 to 200,000 clones, 60% to 80% seen once. The sequenced sample was PBMCs. All receptors come from a man aged 45-60 years in good health and CMV-seropositive.

This clone came up a few times. This chain links TRBV29-1 with TRBJ2-3; D unclear. The length of the CDR3 is 10 residues. Germline values: CDR1 SQVTM, CDR2 ANQGSEA. Trimming left V 4 bases short and J 4 bases short, with 3 bases between. The CDR3, as DNA: TGCAGCGTTGTCGCAGATACGCAGTATTTT. It translates to CSVVADTQYF.

This chain links TRBV19 with TRBJ2-2, with 7 bases aligning to TRBD1. Germline CDR1 is LNHDA and CDR2 is SQIVND (reference sequence). J gave up 6 bases and V 7 bases, and 8 bases lay outside the gene matches. This CDR3 is built from 14 residues. CDR3 in DNA: TGTGCCAGTAAAGAGGGGCAGGGGGCCGGGGAGCTGTTTTTT. This codes for CASKEGQGAGELFF.

V usage is TRBV10-3 and J usage is TRBJ2-5, with 7 bases lining up with TRBD2. J lost 0 bases, V lost 8 bases, and 0 bases had no gene match. The CDR3 covers 12 residues. Germline loops: CDR1 ENHRY, CDR2 SYGVKD. CDR3 DNA: TGTGCCATCGGGGGGGACCAAGAGACCCAGTACTTC. Translated: CAIGGDQETQYF.

This chain uses TRBV9 with TRBJ2-7; 7 bases are a match to TRBD2. Per the germline V gene, CDR1 is SGDLS and CDR2 is YYNGEE. The length of the CDR3 is 13 residues. V gave up 3 bases and J gave up 3 bases; unmatched junction bases: 3. Here the CDR3 DNA reads TGTGCCAGCAGCGCCGGGGACTACTACGAGCAGTACTTC. It specifies CASSAGDYYEQYF.

Only one count was recorded for this clone. The chain joins TRBV6-6 to TRBJ1-5; 8 bases align to TRBD1. The CDR3 covers 16 residues. The J segment lost 5 bases and the V segment lost 5 bases, leaving 11 bases of the junction unmatched. Germline V gives CDR1 MNHNY, CDR2 SVGAGI (reference sequence). The CDR3 spells CASSPQGTGTYQPQHF. CDR3 DNA: TGTGCCAGCAGTCCGCAAGGGACAGGCACTTATCAGCCCCAGCATTTT.

In its sample, this clone was seen a few times. V usage is TRBV6-6 and J usage is TRBJ1-1; the D is unclear. Germline-derived CDR1 and CDR2 are MNHNY and SVGAGI (reference sequence). CDR3 length: 12 residues. V lost 2 bases, J lost 5 bases, and 6 bases lay in between. For the CDR3, the DNA is TGTGCCAGCAGTTACGGGCAGACTGAAGCTTTCTTT. Amino acids: CASSYGQTEAFF.

The chain joins TRBV6-1 to TRBJ2-3; tentative D call: TRBD2 (5 bases). The V end was cut by 0 bases, the J end by 2 bases, with 9 bases between. The germline gives CDR1 MNHNS, CDR2 SASEGT. There are 15 residues in the CDR3. The CDR3 is CASSEARAHTDTQYF. CDR3 bases: TGTGCCAGCAGTGAAGCGAGGGCCCACACAGATACGCAGTATTTT.

The chain couples TRBV27 to TRBJ2-2; the match to TRBD2 covers 10 bases. The CDR3 runs 14 residues. Trimming cost V 10 bases and J 4 bases; bases outside gene matches: 6. Germline V gene lookup returns CDR1 MNHEY and CDR2 SMNVEV (reference sequence). CDR3 sequence reads: CATQGLASTGELFF. In DNA, the CDR3 is TGTGCCACCCAGGGACTAGCGTCCACCGGGGAGCTGTTTTTT.

This chain connects TRBV6-1 to TRBJ2-7; TRBD1 agrees at 9 bases. With V trimmed by 6 bases and J by 3 bases, 6 bases remained unmatched. CDR1 and CDR2 (germline): MNHNS, SASEGT. The CDR3 has 14 amino acids. Here the CDR3 DNA reads TGTGCCAGCAGGAGACAGGGGGTCCTCTACGAGCAGTACTTC. This encodes CASRRQGVLYEQYF.

Only a few counts were recorded for this clone. V gene TRBV4-2 combines with J gene TRBJ1-2; the D is unclear. The CDR3 covers 14 residues. CDR1 is LGHNA, CDR2 YNFKEQ, per germline. V was shortened by 3 bases and J by 0 bases, with 8 bases between the two germline ends. CDR3 in amino acids: CASSQGSSNYGYTF. As DNA, the CDR3 is TGTGCCAGCAGCCAGGGCAGCTCTAACTATGGCTACACCTTC.